This TCR beta chain originates from a study of T cell repertoires in cytomegalovirus infection. Study-wide context: It can be stated that public TCR beta signatures indicated CMV infection as well as a matching HLA type.

Study-level points and caveats: The ex vivo response was dominated by HLA-C-restricted CMV-specific TCR beta clonotypes. There were carriers of CMV plus the relevant HLA, and cumulative public TCR beta family frequency identified them.

The CDR3 runs 16 residues. V was cut by 3 bases and J by 0 bases, with 13 bases left in between. Germline V CDR1 and CDR2: MNHEY, SMNVEV (reference sequence). A note on this clonotype: Its antigen is undetermined.

Each CDR3 protein is one row after TCRdb ran MiXCR on the reads. The repertoire includes fewer than 350,000 distinct CDR3 sequences, 15% to 20% of them detected once, and approximately 12% sits in the top ten. This receptor was taken from a human donor in good health (CMV status not recorded). Some clones in this sample may be carry-over from other donors' samples. The sequencing input was PBMCs. The J gene is TRBJ2-3, the V gene TRBV27; D gene uncertain. In DNA, the CDR3 is TGTGCCAGCAGTTTCTTGGGAAGAACTAGCACAGATACGCAGTATTTT. Translating gives CASSFLGRTSTDTQYF.